One sample yielded the 9 T cell receptor beta chains listed below, sequenced in a study of CD8 T cells in ankylosing spondylitis. Using its own MiXCR run on the 5' RACE reads, TCRdb lists one record per CDR3 protein. The table includes about 310,000 distinct CDR3 sequences, roughly 20% detected once. Sequenced sample: blood, either unsorted or a sorted T cell fraction (not recorded which). All receptors come from a female donor with ankylosing spondylitis or in good health (not recorded which).

In DNA, the CDR3 is TGTGCCATCAGTGATTCCAGACAGGTAGCTGGAGATACGCAGTATTTT. Translating gives CAISDSRQVAGDTQYF. The genes are TRBV10-3 and TRBJ2-3, with D possibly being TRBD1 (6 bases). This CDR3 has 16 amino acids. CDR1 and CDR2 from the germline V gene are ENHRY and SYGVKD. The V end lost 3 bases, the J end lost 5 bases, and 18 bases lay between the germline ends.

This clonotype has more than one count but fewer than ten. J is TRBJ2-7 and V is TRBV5-6; 7 positions agree with TRBD2. Per germline, CDR1 SGHDT and CDR2 YYEEEE. J gave up 7 bases and V 1 base, and 11 bases lay outside the gene matches. The CDR3 runs 15 residues. The CDR3 sequence is CASSLWGGSLWEQYF. The CDR3 DNA reads as TGTGCCAGCAGCTTGTGGGGCGGGAGTCTATGGGAGCAGTACTTC. The full variable domain, in which reference TRBV5-6 and TRBJ2-7 provide the parts outside the CDR3, is DAGVTQSPTHLIKTRGQQVTLRCSPKSGHDTVSWYQQALGQGPQFIFQYYEEEERQRGNFPDRFSGHQFPNYSSELNVNALLLGDSALYLCASSLWGGSLWEQYFGPGTRLTVT.

This clonotype was picked up many times. The chain links TRBV28 to TRBJ2-3, with unresolved D. The CDR3 sequence is 15 residues long. Germline CDR1 and CDR2: MDHEN and SYDVKM. V gave up 4 bases and J gave up 0 bases, with 11 bases separating them. The CDR3 sequence: CASSSPRRSTDTQYF. The CDR3, as DNA: TGTGCCAGCAGTTCACCCCGCCGAAGCACAGATACGCAGTATTTT.

This rearrangement joins TRBV6-6 to TRBJ1-6; no reliable D call. The CDR3 covers 13 residues. Germline V gene sequence: CDR1 MNHNY, CDR2 SVGAGI (reference sequence). Trimming cost V 4 bases and J 8 bases, with 9 bases left between them. The DNA for the CDR3 is TGTGCCAGCAGTTTTAGGGTCTATTCACCCCTCCACTTT. Protein: CASSFRVYSPLHF.

This chain links TRBV9 with TRBJ1-6; TRBD1 might be the D (5 bases). The CDR3 runs to 13 residues. The V gene lost 3 bases and the J gene lost 7 bases, with 8 bases spanning the gap. Germline loops: CDR1 SGDLS, CDR2 YYNGEE. CDR3 sequence (DNA): TGTGCCAGCAGCGGGACAACCAATTCACCCCTCCACTTT. Translating it yields CASSGTTNSPLHF.

This clonotype turned up a few times. The V and J genes are TRBV18 and TRBJ2-1; 11 bases match TRBD2. The CDR3 is 17 residues long. V dropped 2 bases and J dropped 3; count of bases not matched to a gene: 6. Germline V gives CDR1 KGHSH, CDR2 LQKENI. The CDR3 here is CASSPGTSGINYNEQFF. The DNA of the CDR3 is TGTGCCAGCTCACCAGGGACTAGCGGAATAAACTACAATGAGCAGTTCTTC.

This clonotype has a handful of counts. CDR3: CASSLFTGTGRNEQFF. In DNA form, the CDR3 reads TGCGCCAGCAGCTTGTTTACCGGGACAGGGAGAAATGAGCAGTTCTTC. The chain has TRBV5-1 and TRBJ2-1; 9 positions agree with TRBD1. Germline loops: CDR1 SGHRS, CDR2 YFSETQ. V dropped 1 base and J dropped 7; count of bases not matched to a gene: 9. The length of the CDR3 is 16 residues.

Ten or more counts support this clonotype. This chain uses TRBV12-3 or TRBV12-4 with TRBJ1-2, with D hard to call. The CDR3 length is 11 residues. Trimming shortened V by 5 bases and J by 9 bases, and 10 bases separated the two germline ends. CDR3 amino acids: CASSQGESYTF. CDR3 sequence (DNA): TGTGCCAGCAGTCAAGGAGAGAGCTACACCTTC.

This clonotype was counted between two and nine times. The chain employs TRBV11-2 and TRBJ2-1; possible D gene TRBD2, 7 bases. The germline V and J ends were trimmed by 4 bases and 0 bases, with 25 bases remaining between them. The germline V gene has CDR1 SGHAT and CDR2 FQNNGV. CDR3 length equals 20 residues. CDR3 sequence: CASSSRGGGGSGSSYNEQFF. In DNA form, the CDR3 reads TGTGCCAGCAGCTCTAGGGGGGGAGGAGGTAGCGGTAGCTCCTACAATGAGCAGTTCTTC.